Below, one T cell receptor beta chain is given with its context. This record belongs to a study of CD8 T cells in Susac syndrome. Reverse transcription of 0.5 to 1 ug RNA was performed with random hexamers. Using its own MiXCR run on the immunoSEQ multiplex PCR reads, TCRdb lists one record per CDR3 protein. The repertoire has approximately 120,000 distinct CDR3 sequences, around 94% of them found once; the top ten carry roughly 0.091%. This receptor was obtained from a human donor in good health. Material for sequencing was CD4+ T cells from PBMCs.

The CDR3, as DNA: TGTGCCAGCAGTGAAATGACAGAGCCTCACTATGGCTACACCTTC. Translating gives CASSEMTEPHYGYTF. The V gene is TRBV6-1, the J gene TRBJ1-2, with D tentatively TRBD1 (5 bases). The length of the CDR3 is 15 residues. Deletions cut 2 bases from V and 3 bases from J, with 13 bases between. The germline CDR1 and CDR2 sequences are MNHNS and SASEGT.